A selection of T cell receptor beta chains follows, all from one sample in a study of shared clonotypes between healthy human individuals. The repertoire was sequenced with immunoSEQ multiplex PCR; TCRdb's copy has only in-frame clones and lacks some. The sample shows 110,000 or so clones, 68% of them seen only once. Sequencing input: memory CD8+ T cells sorted from blood. The receptors originated from a woman in her 30s in good health. Each CDR3 is given with its conserved first and last residue. A D gene is named only where the DNA matches it firmly. Not all rows give a size; the values are once, few, many and, for expanded clones, a class.

cdr3_length,v_call,d_call,clone_size,j_call,cdr3_nt,cdr3_aa
15,TRBV11-2,-,-,TRBJ1-2,TGTGCCAGCAGCTCTAGTGGGGGGGCTGGCTATGGCTACACCTTC,CASSSSGGAGYGYTF
12,TRBV5-4,-,once,TRBJ1-5,TGTGCCAGCAGCTTAGTAGCTCAGCCCCAGCATTTT,CASSLVAQPQHF
17,TRBV11-2,-,-,TRBJ2-2,TGTGCCAGCAGCTTAGTACAGGAGGGTCTGAACACCGGGGAGCTGTTTTTT,CASSLVQEGLNTGELFF
13,TRBV11-2,-,-,TRBJ2-7,TGTGCCAGCAGCCCGTACGTGGACTACGAGCAGTACTTC,CASSPYVDYEQYF
16,TRBV29-1,-,-,TRBJ2-1,TGCAGCGTTGAATGGAGGGCAGGGGGACTCTACAATGAGCAGTTCTTC,CSVEWRAGGLYNEQFF
16,TRBV15,TRBD1,-,TRBJ1-5,TGTGCCACCAGCAGAGATCGTGGAGACAGGGGCCAGCCCCAGCATTTT,CATSRDRGDRGQPQHF
16,TRBV30,TRBD1,-,TRBJ2-6,TGTGCCCAAACGACAGGGGCCGTCTCTGGGGCCAACGTCCTGACTTTC,CAQTTGAVSGANVLTF
11,TRBV5-1,-,-,TRBJ2-7,TGCGCCAGCAGCTTGGAGAGGGAGCAGTACTTC,CASSLEREQYF
15,TRBV6-1,TRBD2,-,TRBJ2-7,TGTGCCAGCATCCCCAGGACTAGCGAGGCCTACGAGCAGTACTTC,CASIPRTSEAYEQYF
15,TRBV27,TRBD1,-,TRBJ2-3,TGTGCCAGCAGTCTGGACAGGAGAGCAGGGGATACGCAGTATTTT,CASSLDRRAGDTQYF